One sample yielded the 16 T cell receptor beta chains listed below, sequenced in a study of T cell responses to AZD1222 COVID-19 vaccine. Data came from immunoSEQ multiplex PCR; TCRdb stores just in-frame clones and leaves some out. The sample lists 150,000 or so clones; 85% to 90% were seen once. Sequencing used peripheral blood, obtained on day 0 of MenACWY control vaccination. All receptors come from an adult in good health.

J is TRBJ1-2 and V is TRBV6-5; D remains ambiguous. The CDR3 runs 13 residues. V was cut by 8 bases and J by 2 bases, with 12 bases left in between. Germline CDR1 and CDR2: MNHEY and SVGAGI. CDR3 loop: CASGQEVNYGYTF. The CDR3 nucleotides are TGTGCCAGCGGGCAGGAAGTAAACTATGGCTACACCTTC.

This chain uses TRBV10-3 with TRBJ1-2; D is uncertain. V gave up 7 bases and J gave up 0 bases, with 6 bases separating them. This CDR3 is built from 12 residues. The germline CDR1 and CDR2 sequences are ENHRY and SYGVKD. CDR3 residues: CAIKGSNYGYTF. The CDR3 nucleotides read TGTGCCATCAAGGGATCTAACTATGGCTACACCTTC.

Note on this clone: One end of the junction fails to match germline, which may point to a read error. The chain links TRBV28 to TRBJ1-1, with 9 bases aligning to TRBD1. The V gene's germline CDR1 is MDHEN and CDR2 SYDVKM. The CDR3 extends over 15 amino acids. This chain's CDR3 is CASSSAGTGNAEAFF. CDR3 bases: TGTGCCAGCAGTTCCGCCGGGACAGGGAACGCTGAAGCTTTCTTT. Full variable domain (remainder filled in from reference TRBV28 and TRBJ1-1): DVKVTQSSRYLVKRTGEKVFLECVQDMDHENMFWYRQDPGLGLRLIYFSYDVKMKEKGDIPEGYSVSREKKERFSLILESASTNQTSMYLCASSSAGTGNAEAFFGQGTRLTVV.

The V gene is TRBV5-6, the J gene TRBJ1-2; 8 bases line up with TRBD1. Germline V gene data show CDR1 as SGHDT and CDR2 as YYEEEE. The CDR3 sequence is 14 residues long. V dropped 4 bases and J dropped 7; count of bases not matched to a gene: 9. CDR3 sequence (DNA): TGTGCCAGCAGCACAAGACAGGGGATGGGTGGCTACACCTTC. Protein: CASSTRQGMGGYTF.

The chain employs TRBV9 and TRBJ1-6; D gene uncertain. Germline V gene sequence: CDR1 SGDLS, CDR2 YYNGEE. The CDR3 consists of 15 residues. V was trimmed by 3 bases and J by 0 bases, leaving 7 bases between them. The CDR3 DNA sequence: TGTGCCAGCAGCGCATCAAGCTCCTATAATTCACCCCTCCACTTT. This gives the protein CASSASSSYNSPLHF.

The chain is built from TRBV7-2 and TRBJ1-1; no clear D gene. In germline, CDR1 is SGHTA, CDR2 FQGNSA. This CDR3 is built from 13 residues. Trimming shortened V by 0 bases and J by 1 base, and 3 bases separated the two germline ends. This CDR3 is CASSLARNTEAFF. The CDR3 region has the DNA TGTGCCAGCAGCTTAGCGAGGAACACTGAAGCTTTCTTT.

In its sample, this clone was seen once. The CDR3 DNA reads as TGTGCCACCCGACAGGACCCAAGCACAGATACGCAGTATTTT. Amino acid sequence: CATRQDPSTDTQYF. This chain links TRBV10-3 with TRBJ2-3; weak D call: TRBD1 (6 bases). V was shortened by 10 bases and J by 0 bases, with 14 bases between the two germline ends. This CDR3 comprises 14 residues. Looked up from germline, CDR1 is ENHRY and CDR2 is SYGVKD.

V and J are TRBV18 and TRBJ2-7, with D perhaps given as TRBD1 or TRBD2 (5 bases each). This CDR3 contains 16 residues. Germline V gives CDR1 KGHSH, CDR2 LQKENI. V was trimmed by 6 bases and J by 4 bases, leaving 22 bases between them. This CDR3 is CASSPQPPGPIYEQYF. In DNA, the CDR3 is TGTGCCAGCTCCCCTCAGCCCCCGGGACCAATTTACGAGCAGTACTTC. The complete variable domain, with remaining parts taken from reference TRBV18 and TRBJ2-7, reads NAGVMQNPRHLVRRRGQEARLRCSPMKGHSHVYWYRQLPEEGLKFMVYLQKENIIDESGMPKERFSAEFPKEGPSILRIQQVVRGDSAAYFCASSPQPPGPIYEQYFGPGTRLTVT.

The chain recombines TRBV29-1 with TRBJ1-1; D gene unclear. Trimming pared 4 bases from V and 4 bases from J, leaving 7 bases between. Germline lookup yields CDR1 SQVTM and CDR2 ANQGSEA. The length of the CDR3 is 11 residues. The CDR3 DNA is TGCAGCGTTGTTCCCAGCACTGAAGCTTTCTTT. Translating it yields CSVVPSTEAFF.

This rearrangement joins TRBV7-2 to TRBJ1-1; a possible D gene is TRBD1 (5 bases). The germline V gene has CDR1 SGHTA and CDR2 FQGNSA. Trimming stripped 2 bases from V and 1 base from J, with 23 bases between. This CDR3 is built from 19 residues. The CDR3 protein is CASSLWGPSGTGQNTEAFF. CDR3 nucleotide sequence: TGTGCCAGCAGCTTATGGGGTCCTTCGGGGACGGGGCAGAACACTGAAGCTTTCTTT.

This clone has only one observation. The V and J genes are TRBV11-3 and TRBJ2-6; D call uncertain. The V gene's germline CDR1 is SGHNT and CDR2 YENEEA. This CDR3 has 12 amino acids. V dropped 6 bases and J dropped 3 bases, with 3 bases sitting between them. The CDR3 DNA follows: TGTGCCAGCAGTTTTGGGGCCAACGTCCTGACTTTC. Translating gives CASSFGANVLTF.

The chain couples TRBV19 to TRBJ1-2; no definite D call. Germline CDR1 reads LNHDA; CDR2 reads SQIVND (reference sequence). The CDR3 contains 16 residues. The V end was cut by 0 bases, the J end by 8 bases, with 19 bases between. Here the CDR3 DNA reads TGTGCCAGTAGTATAGAAAGAAGGACGGACCCACGGGGCTACACCTTC. This translates into CASSIERRTDPRGYTF.

Regarding this clone: Other DNA sequences within the sample encode an identical CDR3. The CDR3 sequence: CASSLGQGSNQPQHF. The CDR3 nucleotides are TGTGCCAGCAGCTTAGGACAGGGTAGCAATCAGCCCCAGCATTTT. The genes are TRBV5-5 and TRBJ1-5, with 8 bases aligning to TRBD1. CDR3 length: 15 residues. Germline lookup yields CDR1 SGHKS and CDR2 YYEKEE (reference sequence). The J segment lost 0 bases and the V segment lost 2 bases, leaving 1 base of the junction unmatched. The variable domain in full, with the rest retrieved from reference TRBV5-5 and TRBJ1-5, is DAGVTQSPTHLIKTRGQQVTLRCSPISGHKSVSWYQQVLGQGPQFIFQYYEKEERGRGNFPDRFSARQFPNYSSELNVNALLLGDSALYLCASSLGQGSNQPQHFGDGTRLSIL.

This rearrangement joins TRBV27 to TRBJ1-4, with D maybe TRBD1 (5 bases). Germline V lookup: CDR1 MNHEY, CDR2 SMNVEV (reference sequence). Trimming stripped 7 bases from V and 4 bases from J, with 16 bases between. The CDR3 runs to 15 residues. The CDR3 here is CASKSRDLHNEKLFF. The CDR3 nucleotides read TGTGCCAGCAAATCCCGGGACCTCCATAATGAAAAACTGTTTTTT.

The chain has TRBV11-3 and TRBJ2-4, with TRBD1 matching over 12 bases. The V gene's germline CDR1 is SGHNT and CDR2 YENEEA. The V gene end was trimmed by 5 bases and the J gene end by 8 bases; junction bases not matched to a gene: 4. This CDR3 has 14 residues. The DNA of the CDR3 is TGTGCCAGCAGCCCGGGACAGGGGGCTGACATTCAGTACTTC. This translates into CASSPGQGADIQYF.

This clone was counted between two and nine times. The J gene is TRBJ1-1, the V gene TRBV6-5; no definite D call. CDR1 is MNHEY, CDR2 SVGAGI, per germline. Between the trimmed V and J ends, which lost 0 bases and 1 base, there was a span of 9 bases. This CDR3 contains 15 residues. As DNA, the CDR3 is TGTGCCAGCAGTTACTCCCGGACGGCGAACACTGAAGCTTTCTTT. Protein product: CASSYSRTANTEAFF.